The 8 T cell receptor beta chains below all came from one sample that was sequenced in a study of CD4+ T cells in melanoma. The data were produced by immunoSEQ multiplex PCR, yet TCRdb's version contains in-frame clones alone and is incomplete. The data show over 8,000 clones, about two thirds seen once. Sequencing used cells from a culture (not recorded whether cultured in vitro). The receptors shown here come from a human donor with melanoma.

V usage is TRBV25-1 and J usage is TRBJ2-7; D is unclear. With 4 bases removed from V and 0 bases from J, the gap between germline ends came to 10 bases. Germline-derived CDR1 and CDR2 are MGHDK and SYGVNS. The CDR3 spans 14 residues. This chain's CDR3 is CASSGLPHSYEQYF. The CDR3 region has the DNA TGTGCCAGCAGTGGCCTACCACACTCCTACGAGCAGTACTTC.

The chain couples TRBV6-5 to TRBJ1-1; D unresolved. V lost 6 bases and J 0 bases, leaving 8 bases between the germline ends. The germline CDR1 and CDR2 sequences are MNHEY and SVGAGI. The CDR3 is 13 amino acids. CDR3 sequence (DNA): TGTGCCAGCAGCTCCGCACTGAACACTGAAGCTTTCTTT. Residues: CASSSALNTEAFF.

The rearrangement joins TRBV21-1 to TRBJ2-3; the listed D gene, TRBD1, was not tested against the DNA. TRBV21-1 is a documented pseudogene. The CDR3 runs 20 residues. As DNA, the CDR3 is TGTGCCAGCAGCAAAGAGGCGGGACAGGCGAGCTTACTTCTGTCAGATACGCAGTATTTT. This codes for CASSKEAGQASLLLSDTQYF.

The chain is built from TRBV6-5 and TRBJ1-6; possible D gene TRBD1, 6 bases. The CDR3 length is 16 residues. Trimming removed 0 bases at V and 8 bases at J, with 14 bases between. Germline V gene sequence: CDR1 MNHEY, CDR2 SVGAGI. CDR3 DNA: TGTGCCAGCAGTTACTCGGTATATCCAGGGGATTCACCCCTCCACTTT. It encodes CASSYSVYPGDSPLHF.

This clone appeared a few times. The chain carries TRBV6-1 and TRBJ1-2; D is possibly TRBD1 (5 bases). CDR3 size: 15 residues. CDR1 MNHNS and CDR2 SASEGT come from the germline V gene. The V end lost 4 bases, the J end lost 4 bases, and 16 bases lay between the germline ends. The CDR3 region has the DNA TGTGCCAGCAGTGCGGCCAGGGTGGGCCCCTATGGCTACACCTTC. It translates to CASSAARVGPYGYTF.

The rearrangement links TRBV6-1 to TRBJ2-3, with TRBD2 matching over 9 bases. CDR1 and CDR2 from the germline V gene are MNHNS and SASEGT. Trimming cost V 2 bases and J 2 bases; bases outside gene matches: 8. This CDR3 has 17 residues. In DNA form, the CDR3 reads TGTGCCAGCAGTGAACGGTTTCTAGCGGGGACCACAGATACGCAGTATTTT. It is translated as CASSERFLAGTTDTQYF.

This sequence joins TRBV7-3 and TRBJ2-3; D is unclear. From germline, CDR1 is SGHTA and CDR2 FQGTGA. The CDR3 spans 13 residues. V lost 2 bases, J lost 0 bases, and 3 bases lay in between. The CDR3, as DNA: TGTGCCAGCAGCTTAGTTAGCACAGATACGCAGTATTTT. It encodes CASSLVSTDTQYF.

The chain recombines TRBV7-2 with TRBJ2-5; 7 bases line up with TRBD2. V shed 0 bases, J shed 4 bases, and the junction held 2 bases outside the gene matches. Looked up from germline, CDR1 is SGHTA and CDR2 is FQGNSA. The CDR3 covers 14 residues. The CDR3 nucleotides are TGTGCCAGCAGCTTAGCGGGGGGGTCAGAGACCCAGTACTTC. This gives the protein CASSLAGGSETQYF.